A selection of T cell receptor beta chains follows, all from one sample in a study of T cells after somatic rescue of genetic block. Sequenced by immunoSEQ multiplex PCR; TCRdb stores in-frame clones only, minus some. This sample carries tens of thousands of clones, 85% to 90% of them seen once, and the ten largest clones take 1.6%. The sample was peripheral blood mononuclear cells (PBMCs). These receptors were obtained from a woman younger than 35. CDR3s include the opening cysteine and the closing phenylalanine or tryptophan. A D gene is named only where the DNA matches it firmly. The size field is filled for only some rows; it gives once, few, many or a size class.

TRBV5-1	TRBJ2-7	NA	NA	CASSLALGGSYEQYF	TGCGCCAGCAGCTTGGCCTTAGGGGGATCCTACGAGCAGTACTTC
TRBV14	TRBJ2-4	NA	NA	CASSPLRGRNIQYF	TGTGCCAGCAGCCCACTTCGGGGGCGGAACATTCAGTACTTC
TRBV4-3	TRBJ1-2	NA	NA	CASSQGGSGYGYTF	TGCGCCAGCAGCCAAGGGGGTTCGGGTTATGGCTACACCTTC
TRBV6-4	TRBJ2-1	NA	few	CASSTSPNNEQFF	TGTGCCAGCAGTACTAGTCCCAACAATGAGCAGTTCTTC
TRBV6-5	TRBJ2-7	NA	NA	CASSYSMTGSYEQYF	TGTGCCAGCAGTTACTCGATGACAGGTTCCTACGAGCAGTACTTC
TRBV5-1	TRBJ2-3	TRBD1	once	CASSLRTGLGTQYF	TGCGCCAGCAGCTTGCGGACAGGGTTGGGTACGCAGTATTTT
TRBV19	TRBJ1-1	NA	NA	CASSIAGRQDEAFF	TGTGCCAGTAGTATAGCAGGGAGACAGGATGAAGCTTTCTTT
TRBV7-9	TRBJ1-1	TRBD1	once	CASSRVDRGFSEAFF	TGTGCCAGCAGTCGAGTTGACAGGGGGTTTTCTGAAGCTTTCTTT
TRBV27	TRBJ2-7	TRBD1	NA	CASKQGAHEQYF	TGTGCCAGCAAACAGGGGGCCCACGAGCAGTACTTC
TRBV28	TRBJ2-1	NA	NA	CASTLSHEQFF	TGTGCCAGCACCCTTTCCCATGAGCAGTTCTTC
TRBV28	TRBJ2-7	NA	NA	CASGVGRASYEQYF	TGTGCCAGCGGAGTGGGCAGGGCGTCCTACGAGCAGTACTTC
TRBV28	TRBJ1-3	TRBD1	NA	CASRRQGVPSGNTIYF	TGTGCCAGCAGACGACAGGGGGTCCCCTCTGGAAACACCATATATTTT
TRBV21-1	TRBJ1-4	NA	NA	CASSKVGTGEGNNEKLFF	TGTGCCAGCAGCAAAGTGGGAACAGGGGAGGGGAATAATGAAAAACTGTTTTTT
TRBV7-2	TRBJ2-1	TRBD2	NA	CASNQRLAGDEQFF	TGTGCCAGCAACCAACGACTAGCGGGAGATGAGCAGTTCTTC
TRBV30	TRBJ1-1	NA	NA	CAWTVGQVNTEAFF	TGTGCCTGGACCGTGGGGCAGGTGAACACTGAAGCTTTCTTT
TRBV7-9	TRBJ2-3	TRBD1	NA	CASSLAGTGGTDTQYF	TGTGCCAGCAGCTTAGCGGGGACAGGGGGCACAGATACGCAGTATTTT
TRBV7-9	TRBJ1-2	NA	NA	CASSSGQPGTNYGYTF	TGTGCCAGCAGTTCCGGACAACCGGGAACTAACTATGGCTACACCTTC
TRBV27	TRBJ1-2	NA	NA	CASKGTFLDYGYTF	TGTGCCAGCAAAGGGACTTTTCTGGATTATGGCTACACCTTC
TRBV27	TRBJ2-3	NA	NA	CASSLYQYYTDTQYF	TGTGCCAGCAGTTTATACCAATACTACACAGATACGCAGTATTTT
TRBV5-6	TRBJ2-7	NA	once	CASSWSYEQYF	TGTGCCAGCAGCTGGTCCTACGAGCAGTACTTC
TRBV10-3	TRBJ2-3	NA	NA	CAISEDSGGGDTQYF	TGTGCCATCAGTGAGGACTCCGGAGGGGGAGATACGCAGTATTTT
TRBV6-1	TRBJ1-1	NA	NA	CASSADGNTEAFF	TGTGCCAGCAGTGCGGACGGGAACACTGAAGCTTTCTTT
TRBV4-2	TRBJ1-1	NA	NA	CASSQEPNTEAFF	TGTGCCAGCAGCCAAGAACCAAACACTGAAGCTTTCTTT
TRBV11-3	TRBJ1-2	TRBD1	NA	CASSLAGTGGYGYTF	TGTGCCAGCAGCTTAGCAGGGACAGGGGGATATGGCTACACCTTC
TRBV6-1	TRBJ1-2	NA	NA	CASSELAKTYGYTF	TGTGCCAGCAGTGAACTCGCCAAGACCTATGGCTACACCTTC
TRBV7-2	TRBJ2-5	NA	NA	CASSPSDEETQYF	TGTGCCAGCAGCCCCTCGGACGAAGAGACCCAGTACTTC
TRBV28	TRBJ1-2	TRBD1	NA	CASSRDRDLYGYTF	TGTGCCAGCAGCCGGGACAGGGACCTCTATGGCTACACCTTC
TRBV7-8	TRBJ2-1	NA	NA	CASSLVPHPSSYNEQFF	TGTGCCAGCAGCTTAGTCCCTCACCCCAGCTCCTACAATGAGCAGTTCTTC
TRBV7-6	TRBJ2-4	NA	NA	CASSSQTQGSIQYF	TGTGCCAGCAGCTCACAAACTCAGGGGAGCATTCAGTACTTC
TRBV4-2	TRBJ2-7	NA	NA	CASSPLGDSLYEQYF	TGTGCCAGCAGCCCCCTCGGGGACTCCCTCTACGAGCAGTACTTC
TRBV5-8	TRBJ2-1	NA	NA	CASSPTRLGSEQFF	TGTGCCAGCAGCCCGACCAGACTAGGCAGTGAGCAGTTCTTC
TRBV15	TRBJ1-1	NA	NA	CATSIRGLNTEAFF	TGTGCCACCAGCATCAGGGGACTGAACACTGAAGCTTTCTTT
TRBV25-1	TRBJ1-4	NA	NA	CASSDPEGARIEKLFF	TGTGCCAGCAGTGATCCGGAAGGGGCAAGGATTGAAAAACTGTTTTTT
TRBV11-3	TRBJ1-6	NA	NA	CASSFQGQRTLHF	TGTGCCAGCAGCTTCCAGGGGCAAAGAACCCTCCACTTT
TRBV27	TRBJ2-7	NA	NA	CASSGGPYSEQYF	TGTGCCAGCAGTGGGGGACCCTACTCCGAGCAGTACTTC
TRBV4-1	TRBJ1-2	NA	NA	CASSHGTLEILREIYGYTF	TGCGCCAGCAGCCACGGGACATTGGAAATCCTGCGAGAAATTTATGGCTACACCTTC
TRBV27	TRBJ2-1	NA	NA	CASSLVWRMTPFF	TGTGCCAGCAGTTTAGTATGGCGGATGACTCCGTTCTTC